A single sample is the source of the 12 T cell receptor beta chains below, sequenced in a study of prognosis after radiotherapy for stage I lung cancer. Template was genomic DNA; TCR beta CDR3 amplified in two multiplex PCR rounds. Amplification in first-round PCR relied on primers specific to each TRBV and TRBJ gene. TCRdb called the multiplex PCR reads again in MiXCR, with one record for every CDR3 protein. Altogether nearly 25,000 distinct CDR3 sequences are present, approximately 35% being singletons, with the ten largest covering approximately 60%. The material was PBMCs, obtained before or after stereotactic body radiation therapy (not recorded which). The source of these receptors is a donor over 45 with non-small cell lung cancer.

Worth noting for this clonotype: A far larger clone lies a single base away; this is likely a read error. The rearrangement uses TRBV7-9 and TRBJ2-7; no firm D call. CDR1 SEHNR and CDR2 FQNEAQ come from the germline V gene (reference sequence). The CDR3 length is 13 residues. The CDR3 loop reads CASSLGYAYEQYF. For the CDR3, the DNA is TGTGCTAGCAGCTTAGGATATGCCTACGAGCAGTACTTC.

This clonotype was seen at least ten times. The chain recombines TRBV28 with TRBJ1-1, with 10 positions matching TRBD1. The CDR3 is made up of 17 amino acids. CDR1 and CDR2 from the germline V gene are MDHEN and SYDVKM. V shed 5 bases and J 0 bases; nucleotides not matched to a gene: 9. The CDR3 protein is CASSRGQGEYLNTEAFF. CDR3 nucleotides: TGTGCCAGCAGTCGTGGACAGGGGGAGTATCTGAACACTGAAGCTTTCTTT.

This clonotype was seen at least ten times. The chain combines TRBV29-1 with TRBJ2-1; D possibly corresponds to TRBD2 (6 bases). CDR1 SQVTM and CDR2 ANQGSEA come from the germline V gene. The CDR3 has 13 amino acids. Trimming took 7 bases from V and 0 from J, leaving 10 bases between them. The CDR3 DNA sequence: TGCAGCGCCGGGAGCGCCTCCTACAATGAGCAGTTCTTC. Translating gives CSAGSASYNEQFF.

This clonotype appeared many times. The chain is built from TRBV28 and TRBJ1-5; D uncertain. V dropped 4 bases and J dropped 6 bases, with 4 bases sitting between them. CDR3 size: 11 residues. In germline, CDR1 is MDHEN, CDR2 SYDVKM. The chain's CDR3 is CASSSLQPQHF. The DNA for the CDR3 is TGTGCCAGCAGTTCGCTTCAGCCCCAGCATTTT.

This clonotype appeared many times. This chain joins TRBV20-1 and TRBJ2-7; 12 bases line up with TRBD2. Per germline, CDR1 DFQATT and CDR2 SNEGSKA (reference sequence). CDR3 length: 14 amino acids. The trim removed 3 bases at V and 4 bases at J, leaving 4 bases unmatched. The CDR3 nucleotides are TGCAGTGCTAGCCCGACTAGCGGGAGTTACGAGCAGTACTTC. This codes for CSASPTSGSYEQYF.

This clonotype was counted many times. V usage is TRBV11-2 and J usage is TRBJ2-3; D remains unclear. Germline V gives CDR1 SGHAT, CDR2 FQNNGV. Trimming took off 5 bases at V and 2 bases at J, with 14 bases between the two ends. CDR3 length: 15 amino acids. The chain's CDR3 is CASSTQGPATDTQYF. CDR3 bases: TGTGCCAGCAGCACGCAAGGGCCAGCCACAGATACGCAGTATTTT.

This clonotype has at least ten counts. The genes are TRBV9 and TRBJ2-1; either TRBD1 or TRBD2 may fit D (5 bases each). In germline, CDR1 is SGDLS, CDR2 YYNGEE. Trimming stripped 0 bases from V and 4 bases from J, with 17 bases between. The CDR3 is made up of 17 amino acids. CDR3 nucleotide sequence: TGTGCCAGCAGCGTAGATATTATGGGACCCCCGTACAATGAGCAGTTCTTC. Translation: CASSVDIMGPPYNEQFF.

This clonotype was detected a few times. CDR3 nucleotide sequence: TGTGCCAGCAGTTACTCCGCGGCCTCCACAGATACGCAGTATTTT. Translating gives CASSYSAASTDTQYF. The chain links TRBV6-2 or TRBV6-3 to TRBJ2-3; D ambiguous. Per germline, CDR1 MNHEY and CDR2 SVGEGT. Trimming stripped 0 bases from V and 2 bases from J, with 9 bases between. The CDR3 contains 15 residues.

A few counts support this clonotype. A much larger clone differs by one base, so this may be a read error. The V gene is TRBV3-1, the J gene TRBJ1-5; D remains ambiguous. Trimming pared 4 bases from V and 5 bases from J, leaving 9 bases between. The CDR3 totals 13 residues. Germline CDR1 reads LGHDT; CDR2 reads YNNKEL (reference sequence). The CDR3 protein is CASSPQCYQPQHF. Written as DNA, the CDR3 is TGTGCCAGCAGCCCTCAGTGTTATCAGCCCCAGCATTTT.

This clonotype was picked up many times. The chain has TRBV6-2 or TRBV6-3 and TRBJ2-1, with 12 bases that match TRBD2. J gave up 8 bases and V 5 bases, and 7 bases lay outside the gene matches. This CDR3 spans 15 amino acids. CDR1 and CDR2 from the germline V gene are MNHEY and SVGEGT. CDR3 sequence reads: CASSEWTSGKDEQFF. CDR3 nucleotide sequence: TGTGCCAGCAGTGAATGGACTAGCGGGAAGGATGAGCAGTTCTTC.

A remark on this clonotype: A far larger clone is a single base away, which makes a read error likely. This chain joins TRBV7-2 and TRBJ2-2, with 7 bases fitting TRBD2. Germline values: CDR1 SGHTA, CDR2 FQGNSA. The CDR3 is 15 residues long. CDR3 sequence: CVSSPNSGGTGELFF. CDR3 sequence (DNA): TGTGTCAGCAGCCCAAACTCGGGAGGAACCGGGGAGCTGTTTTTT.

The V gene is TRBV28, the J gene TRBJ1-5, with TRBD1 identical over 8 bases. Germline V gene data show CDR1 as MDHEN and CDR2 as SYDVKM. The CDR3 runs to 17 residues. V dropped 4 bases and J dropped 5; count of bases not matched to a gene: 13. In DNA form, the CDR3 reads TGTGCCAGCAGTTCTCACTACTTGACAGGGGACCATCAGCCCCAGCATTTT. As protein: CASSSHYLTGDHQPQHF. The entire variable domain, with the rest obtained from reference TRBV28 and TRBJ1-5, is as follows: DVKVTQSSRYLVKRTGEKVFLECVQDMDHENMFWYRQDPGLGLRLIYFSYDVKMKEKGDIPEGYSVSREKKERFSLILESASTNQTSMYLCASSSHYLTGDHQPQHFGDGTRLSIL.